Below are 4 T cell receptor beta chains sequenced from a single sample in a study of T-cell memory formation after mild COVID-19. TCRdb reprocessed the 5' RACE reads via MiXCR and lists one record per CDR3 protein. This sample has over 300,000 distinct CDR3 sequences; under 25% occur once, and the top ten carry around 20%. The sequenced sample consisted of PBMCs or a T cell subset sorted from them (not recorded which). The source of these receptors is a man aged 18 to 30 who had mild COVID-19 (a few samples of this study predate the infection). Cell type and time point are not known.

This clonotype was detected only a few times. The J gene is TRBJ1-1, the V gene TRBV7-3; D gene unclear. The germline V gene has CDR1 SGHTA and CDR2 FQGTGA. CDR3 length: 12 amino acids. The V gene lost 5 bases and the J gene lost 7 bases, with 11 bases spanning the gap. For the CDR3, the DNA is TGTGCCAGCAGCCCCGGAGGAAGTGAAGCTTTCTTT. This encodes CASSPGGSEAFF. Full variable domain (remainder filled in from reference TRBV7-3 and TRBJ1-1): GAGVSQTPSNKVTEKGKYVELRCDPISGHTALYWYRQSLGQGPEFLIYFQGTGAADDSGLPNDRFFAVRPEGSVSTLKIQRTERGDSAVYLCASSPGGSEAFFGQGTRLTVV.

In its sample, this clonotype was seen a few times. This chain links TRBV20-1 with TRBJ2-1; D is perhaps TRBD1 (5 bases). The CDR3 is 13 residues long. Germline V gene sequence: CDR1 DFQATT, CDR2 SNEGSKA (reference sequence). Trimming removed 5 bases at V and 9 bases at J, with 17 bases between. For the CDR3, the DNA is TGCAGTGCTGTGGATGGCTCGCAGGGTGAGCAGTTCTTC. This gives the protein CSAVDGSQGEQFF.

J is TRBJ2-6 and V is TRBV9; 9 bases fit TRBD2. The CDR3 runs 19 residues. The germline V gene encodes CDR1 SGDLS and CDR2 YYNGEE. J gave up 0 bases and V 1 base, and 8 bases lay outside the gene matches. In nucleotides, the CDR3 is TGTGCCAGCAGCGTACCACCGCTAGCGGGAAACTCTGGGGCCAACGTCCTGACTTTC. Translation gives CASSVPPLAGNSGANVLTF.

The chain joins TRBV4-1 to TRBJ1-2; TRBD1 is a possible D gene (6 bases). Germline assignment: CDR1 MGHRA and CDR2 YSYEKL. The germline V and J ends were trimmed by 2 bases and 3 bases, with 13 bases remaining between them. This CDR3 is built from 15 residues. The CDR3 DNA follows: TGCGCCAGCAGCCAACAGCAACAGGGCGACTATGGCTACACCTTC. This sequence encodes CASSQQQQGDYGYTF.